This entry is about one TCR beta chain. Its antigen specificity is not known. Nothing much larger sits one base from this clone, and base qualities are not available. The CDR3 regions of human TCRbeta chains were analyzed by immunosequencing. The published analysis was carried out like this. TCRs in the repertoires were matched against a reference library of SARS-CoV-2-specific TCRs that had been generated with the MIRA antigen-specificity platform. Breadth meant the fraction of unique TCRs that were SARS-CoV-2-associated, whereas depth meant the fraction of total T cells that were SARS-CoV-2-associated. Each spike-specific TCR was assigned to its reactive spike region and to a CD4 or CD8 class using the MIRA data. Log10-transformed breadth and depth values were compared by one-way ANOVA with Sidak's multiple comparisons tests. Here the immuneACCESS table is served through TCRdb, limited to in-frame sequences with V and J called. Missing clones are a known gap in these copies; in checked studies unresolved V genes cover under half, and the rest lacks a known reason. Clonal size and the V and J genes are those of that table, whereas D and trimming came from the DNA. This sample has over 100,000 clones in its table, and about 85% of those were observed once. The ten biggest clones cover around 2.4% of the sample.

This record belongs to a study of T cell responses to AZD1222 COVID-19 vaccine (dated by TCRdb to the early 2020s). Study-level background: AZD1222 recipients with second doses at about 4 weeks or about 12 weeks were pooled, because spike-specific TCR depth and breadth did not differ between schedules. TCR sequencing covered some 250 trial participants: 207 given two doses of AZD1222 and 26 given two doses of MenACWY control vaccine. Enrollment into the trials was organized by age into subgroups of 18-55, 56-69 and 70-plus years, and those subgroups contained roughly 140, 27 and 60 TCR-sequenced participants, respectively. Study-wide conclusions, independent of this receptor: Most participants were white British and females outnumbered males, and the authors suggested that clonal diversity may have been underestimated. The whole spike protein was spanned by vaccine-associated CD4 TCRs, and dominant responses were seen in regions 160-218 and 743-854. In the small 56-69-year group, the increase in depth fell short of significance, most likely because of low power. No day 14 peak-response samples were available, so repertoires were characterized only after the peak T cell response. Conclusions about previously exposed vaccinees were limited because only six AZD1222 recipients were SARS-CoV-2 seropositive at baseline. Nearly half of unique spike-specific TCRs reportedly recognized epitopes outside regions mutated in the B.1.351 and B.1.1.7 variants. After two AZD1222 doses, both the breadth and the depth of spike-specific TCRs were significantly higher than at day 0 and than in MenACWY recipients.

The sample's time point label, in plain terms: baseline before first vaccination. Samples from vaccinated people were obtained from the UK trials COV001 and COV002, which included a single-blind randomized controlled phase 2/3 trial of AZD1222 (ChAdOx1 nCoV-19) in healthy adults. Trial participant PBMC samples were collected at day 0 and day 28 after the second dose for TCRbeta chain sequencing. Per the germline V gene, SQVTM is the CDR1 and ANQGSEA is the CDR2. V sheds 5 bases and J sheds 7 bases, leaving 14 bases between their ends. The cysteine opens and the phenylalanine closes a CDR3 of 12 amino acids. Only the CDR3 DNA is retained, 36 bases long and in frame from the first base.

This chain joins TRBV29-1 to TRBJ1-1, with the D segment identity uncertain. The TCR sequence derives from an adult in good health. The sample was peripheral blood, taken on day 0 of AZD1222 vaccination. The DNA sequence follows: TGCAGCGTTATTCTTTCCCGGTATGAAGCTTTCTTT. This codes for CSVILSRYEAFF.